The TCR beta chain described here comes from a study of T cells after yellow fever vaccination. Study-wide findings and caveats: Some clonotypes were seen in both the CD4 and the CD8 compartments. These made up a small share and likely arose from convergent recombination.

Trimming stripped 6 bases from V and 3 bases from J, with 13 bases between. Germline CDR1 is MGHDK and CDR2 is SYGVNS. The CDR3 is made up of 14 amino acids. Comments on this clonotype: No antigen is known for it.

Each CDR3 protein is one row after TCRdb ran MiXCR on the 5' RACE reads. The table includes 450,000 to 600,000 distinct CDR3 sequences, about 15% detected once. The sample in question was PBMCs, obtained more than 4 days after the first yellow fever vaccination. This chain links TRBV25-1 with TRBJ2-3; possibly TRBD1 for D (6 bases). This clonotype was obtained from a man aged 18 to 30 who received the YFV17D yellow fever vaccine. CDR3 in amino acids: CASSLWGLTDTQYF. CDR3 sequence (DNA): TGTGCCAGCAGCTTGTGGGGGCTGACAGATACGCAGTATTTT. The entire variable domain, with the rest obtained from reference TRBV25-1 and TRBJ2-3, is as follows: EADIYQTPRYLVIGTGKKITLECSQTMGHDKMYWYQQDPGMELHLIHYSYGVNSTEKGDLSSESTVSRIRTEHFPLTLESARPSHTSQYLCASSLWGLTDTQYFGPGTRLTVL.